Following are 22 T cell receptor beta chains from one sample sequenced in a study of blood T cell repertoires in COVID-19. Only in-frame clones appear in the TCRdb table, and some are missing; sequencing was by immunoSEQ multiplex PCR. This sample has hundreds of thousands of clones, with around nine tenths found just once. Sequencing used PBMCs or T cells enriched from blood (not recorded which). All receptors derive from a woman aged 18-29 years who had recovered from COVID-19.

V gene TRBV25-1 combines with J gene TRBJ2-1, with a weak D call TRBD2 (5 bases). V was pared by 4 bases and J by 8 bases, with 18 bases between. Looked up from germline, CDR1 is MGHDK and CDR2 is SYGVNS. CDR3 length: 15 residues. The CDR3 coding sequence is TGTGCCAGCAGTGCACCTCGTTCTAGCATCCATGAGCAGTTCTTC. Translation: CASSAPRSSIHEQFF.

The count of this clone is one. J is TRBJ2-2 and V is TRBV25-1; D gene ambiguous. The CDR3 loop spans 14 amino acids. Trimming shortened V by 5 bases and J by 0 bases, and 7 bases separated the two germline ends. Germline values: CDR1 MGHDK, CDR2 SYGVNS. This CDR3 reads CASSPRSNTGELFF. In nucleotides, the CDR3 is TGTGCCAGCAGTCCCAGGTCGAACACCGGGGAGCTGTTTTTT.

The CDR3 here is CASSTLGNQPQHF. Here the CDR3 DNA reads TGTGCCAGTAGTACGTTAGGCAATCAGCCCCAGCATTTT. The chain is built from TRBV19 and TRBJ1-5; no firm D call. This CDR3 is 13 amino acids long. Trimming shortened V by 4 bases and J by 2 bases, and 6 bases separated the two germline ends. Germline loops: CDR1 LNHDA, CDR2 SQIVND (reference sequence).

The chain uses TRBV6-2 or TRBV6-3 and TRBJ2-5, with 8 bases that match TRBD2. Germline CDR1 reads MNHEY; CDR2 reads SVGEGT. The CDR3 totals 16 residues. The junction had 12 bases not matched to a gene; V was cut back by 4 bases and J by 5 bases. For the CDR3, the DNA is TGTGCCAGCAGTTCAGACTTAGCGGGGTACCTTGAGACCCAGTACTTC. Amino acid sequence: CASSSDLAGYLETQYF.

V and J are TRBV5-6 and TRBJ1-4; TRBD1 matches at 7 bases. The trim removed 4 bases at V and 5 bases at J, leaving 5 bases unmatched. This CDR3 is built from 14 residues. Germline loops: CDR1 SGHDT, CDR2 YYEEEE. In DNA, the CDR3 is TGTGCCAGCAGCGCGGGACAGCGGAATGAAAAACTGTTTTTT. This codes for CASSAGQRNEKLFF. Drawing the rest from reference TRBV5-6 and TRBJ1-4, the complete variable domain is DAGVTQSPTHLIKTRGQQVTLRCSPKSGHDTVSWYQQALGQGPQFIFQYYEEEERQRGNFPDRFSGHQFPNYSSELNVNALLLGDSALYLCASSAGQRNEKLFFGSGTQLSVL.

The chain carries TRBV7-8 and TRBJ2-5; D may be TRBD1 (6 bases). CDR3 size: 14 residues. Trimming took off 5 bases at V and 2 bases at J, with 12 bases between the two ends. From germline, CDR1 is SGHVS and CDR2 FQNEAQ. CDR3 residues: CASSPGTYQETQYF. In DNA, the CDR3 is TGTGCCAGCAGCCCTGGGACATATCAAGAGACCCAGTACTTC. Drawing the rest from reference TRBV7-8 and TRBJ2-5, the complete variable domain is GAGVSQSPRYKVAKRGQDVALRCDPISGHVSLFWYQQALGQGPEFLTYFQNEAQLDKSGLPSDRFFAERPEGSVSTLKIQRTQQEDSAVYLCASSPGTYQETQYFGPGTRLLVL.

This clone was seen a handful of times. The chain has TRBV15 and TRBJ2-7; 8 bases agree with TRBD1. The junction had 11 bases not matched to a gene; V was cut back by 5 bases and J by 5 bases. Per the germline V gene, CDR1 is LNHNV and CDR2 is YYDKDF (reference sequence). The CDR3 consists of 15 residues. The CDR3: CATSVGQGGSDEQYF. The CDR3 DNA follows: TGTGCCACCAGCGTAGGACAGGGTGGCTCTGACGAGCAGTACTTC. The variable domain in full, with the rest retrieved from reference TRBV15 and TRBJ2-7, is DAMVIQNPRYQVTQFGKPVTLSCSQTLNHNVMYWYQQKSSQAPKLLFHYYDKDFNNEADTPDNFQSRRPNTSFCFLDIRSPGLGDTAMYLCATSVGQGGSDEQYFGPGTRLTVT.

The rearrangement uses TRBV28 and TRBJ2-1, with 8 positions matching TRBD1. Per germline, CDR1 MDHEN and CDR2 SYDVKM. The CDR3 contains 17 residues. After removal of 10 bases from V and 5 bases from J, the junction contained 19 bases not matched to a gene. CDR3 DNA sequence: TGTGCCACCTTGGGAGCCCCCGGGACAGGTGGGCACAATGAGCAGTTCTTC. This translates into CATLGAPGTGGHNEQFF. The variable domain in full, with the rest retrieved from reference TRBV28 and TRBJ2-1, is DVKVTQSSRYLVKRTGEKVFLECVQDMDHENMFWYRQDPGLGLRLIYFSYDVKMKEKGDIPEGYSVSREKKERFSLILESASTNQTSMYLCATLGAPGTGGHNEQFFGPGTRLTVL.

CDR3: CATSRDRGAGKGKAFF. The CDR3 nucleotides read TGTGCCACCAGCAGAGATCGGGGGGCAGGGAAGGGGAAAGCTTTCTTT. The chain uses TRBV15 and TRBJ1-1; tentative D call: TRBD1 (6 bases). Germline V CDR1 and CDR2: LNHNV, YYDKDF (reference sequence). The V and J ends lost 0 bases and 9 bases respectively, with 20 bases between them. The CDR3 consists of 16 residues.

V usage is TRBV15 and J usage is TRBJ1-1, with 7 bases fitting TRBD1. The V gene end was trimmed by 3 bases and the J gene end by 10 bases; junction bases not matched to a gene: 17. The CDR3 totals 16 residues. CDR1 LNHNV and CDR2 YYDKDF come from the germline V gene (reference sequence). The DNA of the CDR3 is TGTGCCACCAGCAGCCCACAGGGGACTGCTGGTCCCCTAGCTTTCTTT. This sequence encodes CATSSPQGTAGPLAFF.

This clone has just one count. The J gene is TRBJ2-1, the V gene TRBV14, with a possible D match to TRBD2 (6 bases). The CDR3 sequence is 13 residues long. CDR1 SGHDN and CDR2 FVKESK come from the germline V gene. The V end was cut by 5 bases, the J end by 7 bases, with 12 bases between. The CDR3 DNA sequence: TGTGCCAGCAGCTTCATTCGGGGGAATGAGCAGTTCTTC. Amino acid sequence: CASSFIRGNEQFF. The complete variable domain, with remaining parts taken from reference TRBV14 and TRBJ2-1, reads EAGVTQFPSHSVIEKGQTVTLRCDPISGHDNLYWYRRVMGKEIKFLLHFVKESKQDESGMPNNRFLAERTGGTYSTLKVQPAELEDSGVYFCASSFIRGNEQFFGPGTRLTVL.

The CDR3, as DNA: TGTGCCATCGACAGGGGTTACGAGCAGTACTTC. It is translated as CAIDRGYEQYF. The rearrangement uses TRBV6-5 and TRBJ2-7, with TRBD1 identical over 8 bases. V lost 10 bases, J lost 4 bases, and 3 bases stayed unmatched. Germline values: CDR1 MNHEY, CDR2 SVGAGI. This CDR3 region has 11 residues.

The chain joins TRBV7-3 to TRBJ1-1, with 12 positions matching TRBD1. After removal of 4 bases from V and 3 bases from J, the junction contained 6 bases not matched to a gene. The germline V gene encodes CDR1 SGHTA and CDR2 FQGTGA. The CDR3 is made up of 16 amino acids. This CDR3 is CASSSRDRGRDTEAFF. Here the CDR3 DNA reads TGTGCCAGCAGCTCCCGGGACAGGGGGCGGGACACTGAAGCTTTCTTT.

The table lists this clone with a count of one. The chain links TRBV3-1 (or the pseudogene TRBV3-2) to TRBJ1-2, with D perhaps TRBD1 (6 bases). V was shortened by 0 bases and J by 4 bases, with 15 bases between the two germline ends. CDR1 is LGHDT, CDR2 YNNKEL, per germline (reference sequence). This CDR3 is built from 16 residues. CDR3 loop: CASSQDGQSIRYGYTF. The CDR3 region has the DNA TGTGCCAGCAGCCAAGATGGACAGAGCATCCGCTATGGCTACACCTTC.

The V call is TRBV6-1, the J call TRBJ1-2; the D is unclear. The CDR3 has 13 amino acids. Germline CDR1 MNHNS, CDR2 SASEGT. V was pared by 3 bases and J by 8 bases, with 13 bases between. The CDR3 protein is CASSDQRVEGYTF. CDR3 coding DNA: TGTGCCAGCAGTGACCAGAGGGTGGAAGGCTACACCTTC.

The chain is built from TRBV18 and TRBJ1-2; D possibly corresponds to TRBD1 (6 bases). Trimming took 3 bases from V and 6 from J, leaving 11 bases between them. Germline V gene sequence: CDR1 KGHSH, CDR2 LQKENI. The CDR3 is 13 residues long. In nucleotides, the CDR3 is TGTGCCAGCTCACCCGGGACATTGGATGGCTACACCTTC. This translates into CASSPGTLDGYTF.

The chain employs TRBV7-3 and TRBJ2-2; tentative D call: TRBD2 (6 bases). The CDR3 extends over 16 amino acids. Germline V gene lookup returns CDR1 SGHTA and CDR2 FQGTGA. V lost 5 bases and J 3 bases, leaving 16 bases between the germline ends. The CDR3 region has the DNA TGTGCCAGCAGCGCCGAGACTAGTAAGGACACCGGGGAGCTGTTTTTT. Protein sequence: CASSAETSKDTGELFF.

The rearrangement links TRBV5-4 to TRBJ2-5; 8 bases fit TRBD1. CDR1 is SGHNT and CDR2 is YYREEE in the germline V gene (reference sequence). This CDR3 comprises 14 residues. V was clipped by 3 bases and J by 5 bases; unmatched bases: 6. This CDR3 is CASSSDRVIETQYF. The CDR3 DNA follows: TGTGCCAGCAGCTCGGACAGGGTGATTGAGACCCAGTACTTC.

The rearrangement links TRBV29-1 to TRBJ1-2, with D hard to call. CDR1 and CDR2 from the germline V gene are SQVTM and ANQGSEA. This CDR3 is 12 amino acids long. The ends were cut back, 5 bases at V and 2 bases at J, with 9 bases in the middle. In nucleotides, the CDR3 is TGCAGCGTTCTAGAGGGAAACTATGGCTACACCTTC. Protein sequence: CSVLEGNYGYTF. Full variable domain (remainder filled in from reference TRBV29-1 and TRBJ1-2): SAVISQKPSRDICQRGTSLTIQCQVDSQVTMMFWYRQQPGQSLTLIATANQGSEATYESGFVIDKFPISRPNLTFSTLTVSNMSPEDSSIYLCSVLEGNYGYTFGSGTRLTVV.

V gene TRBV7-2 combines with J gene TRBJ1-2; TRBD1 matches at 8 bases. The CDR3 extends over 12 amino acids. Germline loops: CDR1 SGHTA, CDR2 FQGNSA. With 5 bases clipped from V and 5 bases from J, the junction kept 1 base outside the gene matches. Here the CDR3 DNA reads TGTGCCAGCAGCCGACAGGGGTATGGCTACACCTTC. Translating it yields CASSRQGYGYTF.

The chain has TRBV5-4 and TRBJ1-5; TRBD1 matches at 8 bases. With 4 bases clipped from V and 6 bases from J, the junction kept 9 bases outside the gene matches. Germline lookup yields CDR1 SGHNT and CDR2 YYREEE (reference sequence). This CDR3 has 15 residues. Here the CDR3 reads CASSLDRASSQPQHF. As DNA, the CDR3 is TGTGCCAGCAGCCTGGACAGGGCCTCCTCTCAGCCCCAGCATTTT.

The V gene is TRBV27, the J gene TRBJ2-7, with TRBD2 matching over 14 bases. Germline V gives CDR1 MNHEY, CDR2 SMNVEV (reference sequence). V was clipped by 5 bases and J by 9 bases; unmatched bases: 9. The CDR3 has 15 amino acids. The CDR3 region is CASSRRLAGGPTQYF. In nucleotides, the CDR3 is TGTGCCAGCAGTCGACGACTAGCGGGAGGGCCAACGCAGTACTTC.